One and the same sample provided the 14 T cell receptor beta chains below, sequenced in a study of cytomegalovirus exposure and HLA in healthy donors. The study ran its PCR with 60 Vbeta and 13 Jbeta primers. Profiled with immunoSEQ multiplex PCR; TCRdb holds only in-frame clones, not every one. The sample yields tens of thousands of clones, around 73% seen once. Sequencing used PBMCs. Receptors originate from a woman aged 40 to 50 in good health and CMV-seronegative.

This chain connects TRBV13 to TRBJ2-2, with D possibly matching TRBD2 (6 bases). The CDR3 is 15 residues long. V was trimmed by 5 bases and J by 4 bases, leaving 14 bases between them. CDR1 PRHDT and CDR2 FYEKMQ come from the germline V gene (reference sequence). The CDR3 DNA follows: TGTGCCAGCAGCGCATACGGGGAGGCCACCGGGGAGCTGTTTTTT. It encodes CASSAYGEATGELFF. The variable domain in full, completed from reference TRBV13 and TRBJ2-2, reads AAGVIQSPRHLIKEKRETATLKCYPIPRHDTVYWYQQGPGQDPQFLISFYEKMQSDKGSIPDRFSAQQFSDYHSELNMSSLELGDSALYFCASSAYGEATGELFFGEGSRLTVL.

This chain connects TRBV5-1 to TRBJ1-5, with TRBD1 matching over 11 bases. Germline V gives CDR1 SGHRS, CDR2 YFSETQ. V lost 4 bases and J lost 4; bases outside the gene matches: 4. The CDR3 is 15 amino acids. Here the CDR3 reads CASSAGQGGNQPQHF. The CDR3 DNA reads TGCGCCAGCAGCGCGGGACAGGGGGGAAATCAGCCCCAGCATTTT.

On this clone: Compared with germline, one end of the junction differs, possibly owing to a read error. The chain employs TRBV11-3 and TRBJ2-1, with TRBD1 matching 12 bases. Germline-derived CDR1 and CDR2 are SGHNT and YENEEA. The CDR3 length is 15 residues. CDR3 sequence: CASSTGTGGYDEQFF. The CDR3 DNA reads as TGTGCCAGCAGCACCGGGACAGGGGGCTACGATGAGCAGTTCTTC.

The rearrangement uses TRBV10-3 and TRBJ2-1; a possible D gene is TRBD1 (6 bases). CDR1 is ENHRY, CDR2 SYGVKD, per germline. The CDR3 contains 13 residues. Between the trimmed V and J ends, which lost 9 bases and 5 bases, there was a span of 14 bases. CDR3 in DNA: TGTGCCATTCCTGACAGGAGCCACAATGAGCAGTTCTTC. It specifies CAIPDRSHNEQFF.

CDR3 region: CASSLTFRRGTYTEAFF. The CDR3 DNA reads as TGTGCCAGCAGCTTAACGTTTCGACGGGGTACGTACACTGAAGCTTTCTTT. The J gene is TRBJ1-1, the V gene TRBV11-2; D gene unclear. Germline-derived CDR1 and CDR2 are SGHAT and FQNNGV. The V end lost 2 bases, the J end lost 3 bases, and 19 bases lay between the germline ends. The CDR3 consists of 17 residues. Looking up the rest from reference TRBV11-2 and TRBJ1-1 gives the full variable domain: EAGVAQSPRYKIIEKRQSVAFWCNPISGHATLYWYQQILGQGPKLLIQFQNNGVVDDSQLPKDRFSAERLKGVDSTLKIQPAKLEDSAVYLCASSLTFRRGTYTEAFFGQGTRLTVV.

V gene TRBV28 combines with J gene TRBJ1-2, with D unresolved. CDR3 size: 13 residues. CDR1 and CDR2 from the germline V gene are MDHEN and SYDVKM. The germline V and J ends were trimmed by 2 bases and 2 bases, with 6 bases remaining between them. CDR3 DNA sequence: TGTGCCAGCAGTTTAGACGGGAACTATGGCTACACCTTC. This translates into CASSLDGNYGYTF.

The J gene is TRBJ2-3, the V gene TRBV6-1, with no clear D. Trimming left V 1 base short and J 6 bases short, with 8 bases between. The CDR3 covers 13 residues. CDR1 is MNHNS and CDR2 is SASEGT in the germline V gene. The DNA for the CDR3 is TGTGCCAGCAGTGAAGGCGTGAGGGATACGCAGTATTTT. It translates to CASSEGVRDTQYF.

The chain links TRBV9 to TRBJ2-3; TRBD2 matches at 11 bases. The V gene's germline CDR1 is SGDLS and CDR2 YYNGEE. The CDR3 extends over 17 amino acids. V lost 2 bases to trimming and J lost 0 bases; unmatched junction nucleotides: 5. For the CDR3, the DNA is TGTGCCAGCAGCGTGGGACTAGCGGAGCCGAGCACAGATACGCAGTATTTT. Its translation: CASSVGLAEPSTDTQYF.

The J gene is TRBJ2-2, the V gene TRBV5-1; D ambiguous. Per the germline V gene, CDR1 is SGHRS and CDR2 is YFSETQ. The length of the CDR3 is 15 residues. V was clipped by 0 bases and J by 0 bases, with 6 bases between them. For the CDR3, the DNA is TGCGCCAGCAGCTTGGACACCCCGAACACCGGGGAGCTGTTTTTT. Amino acids: CASSLDTPNTGELFF.

The chain is built from TRBV6-1 and TRBJ2-7; D is uncertain. Germline values: CDR1 MNHNS, CDR2 SASEGT. Trimming cost V 2 bases and J 6 bases, with 8 bases left between them. The CDR3 runs to 12 residues. DNA of the CDR3: TGTGCCAGCAGTGAAAGACTTACCGAGCAGTACTTC. This sequence encodes CASSERLTEQYF.

The chain combines TRBV10-3 with TRBJ1-1, with 7 bases matching TRBD1. Per the germline V gene, CDR1 is ENHRY and CDR2 is SYGVKD. CDR3 length: 17 amino acids. Trimming cost V 0 bases and J 5 bases; bases outside gene matches: 12. CDR3 region: CAISESKGGVGGTEAFF. CDR3 nucleotides: TGTGCCATCAGTGAGTCGAAAGGGGGCGTAGGAGGGACTGAAGCTTTCTTT.

The chain is built from TRBV19 and TRBJ2-1; TRBD1 might be the D (5 bases). The CDR3 length is 14 residues. Trimming removed 8 bases at V and 5 bases at J, with 16 bases between. CDR1 is LNHDA, CDR2 SQIVND, per germline (reference sequence). CDR3 loop: CASSRQGRDNEQFF. The CDR3 DNA sequence: TGTGCCAGTTCTCGGCAGGGTAGGGACAATGAGCAGTTCTTC.

V and J are TRBV11-2 and TRBJ2-7, with D possibly being TRBD1 (6 bases). The V end was cut by 5 bases, the J end by 1 base, with 9 bases between. In germline, CDR1 is SGHAT, CDR2 FQNNGV. CDR3 length: 13 residues. In DNA form, the CDR3 reads TGTGCCAGCAGCCGGGACACTTCCTACGAGCAGTACTTC. This codes for CASSRDTSYEQYF.

The rearrangement joins TRBV4-1 to TRBJ1-6; D remains unclear. Trimming removed 0 bases at V and 11 bases at J, with 14 bases between. The V gene's germline CDR1 is MGHRA and CDR2 YSYEKL. CDR3 size: 15 residues. The CDR3 DNA sequence: TGCGCCAGCAGCCAAGATCGGGTCAGTAACGCACCCCTCCACTTT. This encodes CASSQDRVSNAPLHF.